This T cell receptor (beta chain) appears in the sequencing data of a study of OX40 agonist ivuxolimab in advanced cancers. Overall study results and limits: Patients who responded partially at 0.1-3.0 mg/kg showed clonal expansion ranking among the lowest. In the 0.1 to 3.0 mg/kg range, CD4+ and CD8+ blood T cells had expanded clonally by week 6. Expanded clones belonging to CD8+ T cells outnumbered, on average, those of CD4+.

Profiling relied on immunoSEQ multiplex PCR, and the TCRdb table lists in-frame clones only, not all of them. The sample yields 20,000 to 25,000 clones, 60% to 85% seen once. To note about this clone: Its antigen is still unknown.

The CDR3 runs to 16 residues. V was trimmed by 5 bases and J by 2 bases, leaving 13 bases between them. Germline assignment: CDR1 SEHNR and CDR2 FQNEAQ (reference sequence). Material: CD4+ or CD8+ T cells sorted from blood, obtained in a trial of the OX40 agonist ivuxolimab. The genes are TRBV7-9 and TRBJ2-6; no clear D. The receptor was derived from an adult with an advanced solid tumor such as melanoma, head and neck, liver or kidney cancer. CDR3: CASSLPEAPGANVLTF. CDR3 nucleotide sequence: TGTGCCAGCAGCCTCCCCGAGGCGCCTGGGGCCAACGTCCTGACTTTC. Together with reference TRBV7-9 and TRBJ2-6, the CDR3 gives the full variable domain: DTGVSQNPRHKITKRGQNVTFRCDPISEHNRLYWYRQTLGQGPEFLTYFQNEAQLEKSRLLSDRFSAERPKGSFSTLEIQRTEQGDSAMYLCASSLPEAPGANVLTFGAGSRLTVL.